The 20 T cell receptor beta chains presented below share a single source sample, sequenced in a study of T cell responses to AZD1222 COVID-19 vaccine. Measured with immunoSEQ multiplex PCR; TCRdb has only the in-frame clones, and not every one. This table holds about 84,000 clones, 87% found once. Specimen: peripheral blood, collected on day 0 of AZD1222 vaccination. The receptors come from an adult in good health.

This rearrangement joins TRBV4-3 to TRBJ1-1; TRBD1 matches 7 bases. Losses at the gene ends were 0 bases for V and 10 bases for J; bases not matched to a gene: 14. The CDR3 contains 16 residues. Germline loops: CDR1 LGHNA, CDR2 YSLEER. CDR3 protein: CASSQDPGGPQLGAFF. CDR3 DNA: TGCGCCAGCAGCCAAGACCCAGGGGGGCCCCAGCTAGGAGCTTTCTTT.

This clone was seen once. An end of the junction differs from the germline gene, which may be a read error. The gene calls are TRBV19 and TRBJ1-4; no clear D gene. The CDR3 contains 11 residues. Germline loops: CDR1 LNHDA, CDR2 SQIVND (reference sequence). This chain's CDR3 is CASSIGHHEVF. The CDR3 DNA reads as TGTGCCAGTAGTATAGGGCACCACGAGGTTTTT.

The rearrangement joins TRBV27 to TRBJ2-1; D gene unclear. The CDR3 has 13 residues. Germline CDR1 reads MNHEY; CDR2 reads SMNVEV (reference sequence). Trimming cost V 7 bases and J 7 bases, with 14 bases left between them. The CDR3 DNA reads TGTGCCAGCACTCGCTTAGGGCTGAATGAGCAGTTCTTC. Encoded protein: CASTRLGLNEQFF.

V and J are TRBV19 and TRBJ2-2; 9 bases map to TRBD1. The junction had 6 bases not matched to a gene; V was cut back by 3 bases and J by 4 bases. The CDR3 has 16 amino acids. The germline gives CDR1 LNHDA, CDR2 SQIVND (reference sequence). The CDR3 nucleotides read TGTGCCAGTAGTATCCAAGGGACAGGGTTCACCGGGGAGCTGTTTTTT. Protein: CASSIQGTGFTGELFF.

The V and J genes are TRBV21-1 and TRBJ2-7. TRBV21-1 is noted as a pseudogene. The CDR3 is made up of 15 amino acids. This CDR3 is CASSLVGPPDYEQYF. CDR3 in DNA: TGTGCCAGCAGTTTAGTAGGGCCTCCTGACTACGAGCAGTACTTC.

CDR3 amino acids: CASRGRGSEQYF. CDR3 coding DNA: TGTGCCAGCAGGGGAAGAGGAAGCGAGCAGTACTTC. V gene TRBV2 combines with J gene TRBJ2-7; D is uncertain. The germline CDR1 and CDR2 sequences are SNHLY and FYNNEI. The CDR3 runs 12 residues. V lost 6 bases and J 6 bases, leaving 12 bases between the germline ends.

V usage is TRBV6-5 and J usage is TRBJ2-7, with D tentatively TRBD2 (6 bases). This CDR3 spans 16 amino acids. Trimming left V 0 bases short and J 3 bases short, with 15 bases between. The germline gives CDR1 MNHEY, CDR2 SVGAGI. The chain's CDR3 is CASSYSRGGTGYEQYF. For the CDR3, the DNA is TGTGCCAGCAGTTACTCGAGAGGAGGGACCGGCTACGAGCAGTACTTC.

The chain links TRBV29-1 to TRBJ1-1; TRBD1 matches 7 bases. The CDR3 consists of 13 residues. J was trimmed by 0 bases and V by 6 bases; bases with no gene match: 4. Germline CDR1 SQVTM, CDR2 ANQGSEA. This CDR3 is CSVQGGLNTEAFF. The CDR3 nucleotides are TGCAGCGTCCAGGGGGGACTGAACACTGAAGCTTTCTTT.

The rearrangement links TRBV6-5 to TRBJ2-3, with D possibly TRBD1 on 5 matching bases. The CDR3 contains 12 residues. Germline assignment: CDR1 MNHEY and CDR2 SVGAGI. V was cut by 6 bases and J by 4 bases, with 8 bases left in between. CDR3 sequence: CASRGHSDTQYF. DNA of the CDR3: TGTGCCAGCAGAGGACACTCAGATACGCAGTATTTT.

The CDR3 DNA reads as TGTGCCAGCAGTGAAGCAAGGGGGCGAGGCACCGGGGAGCTGTTTTTT. Its translation: CASSEARGRGTGELFF. The chain employs TRBV2 and TRBJ2-2, with 7 bases identical to TRBD1. J was trimmed by 4 bases and V by 0 bases; bases with no gene match: 5. Germline-derived CDR1 and CDR2 are SNHLY and FYNNEI. The CDR3 sequence is 16 residues long.

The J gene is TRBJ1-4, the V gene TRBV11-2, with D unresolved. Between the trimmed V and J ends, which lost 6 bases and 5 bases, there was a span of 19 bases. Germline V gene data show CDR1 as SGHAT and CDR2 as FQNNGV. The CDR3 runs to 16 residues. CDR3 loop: CASSHASAIWNEKLFF. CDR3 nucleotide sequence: TGTGCCAGCAGTCACGCCTCAGCCATCTGGAATGAAAAACTGTTTTTT.

The CDR3 spells CAWSKRQGRETQYF. The CDR3 region has the DNA TGTGCCTGGAGTAAGCGACAGGGAAGGGAGACCCAGTACTTC. The chain links TRBV30 to TRBJ2-5; 7 bases match TRBD1. The V segment lost 2 bases and the J segment 5 bases; nucleotides outside the gene matches: 8. Germline V lookup: CDR1 GTSNPN, CDR2 SVGIG (reference sequence). The CDR3 is 14 amino acids. Complete variable domain (other parts from reference TRBV30 and TRBJ2-5): SQTIHQWPATLVQPVGSPLSLECTVEGTSNPNLYWYRQAAGRGLQLLFYSVGIGQISSEVPQNLSASRPQDRQFILSSKKLLLSDSGFYLCAWSKRQGRETQYFGPGTRLLVL.

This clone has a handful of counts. The CDR3 reads CASSPGQGSVPTEAFF. The CDR3 region has the DNA TGTGCCAGCAGCCCGGGACAGGGAAGCGTGCCCACTGAAGCTTTCTTT. The chain carries TRBV7-9 and TRBJ1-1, with TRBD1 matching over 9 bases. Germline V gene data show CDR1 as SEHNR and CDR2 as FQNEAQ (reference sequence). Losses at the gene ends were 5 bases for V and 4 bases for J; bases not matched to a gene: 11. The CDR3 is made up of 16 amino acids. Together with reference TRBV7-9 and TRBJ1-1, the CDR3 gives the full variable domain: DTGVSQNPRHKITKRGQNVTFRCDPISEHNRLYWYRQTLGQGPEFLTYFQNEAQLEKSRLLSDRFSAERPKGSFSTLEIQRTEQGDSAMYLCASSPGQGSVPTEAFFGQGTRLTVV.

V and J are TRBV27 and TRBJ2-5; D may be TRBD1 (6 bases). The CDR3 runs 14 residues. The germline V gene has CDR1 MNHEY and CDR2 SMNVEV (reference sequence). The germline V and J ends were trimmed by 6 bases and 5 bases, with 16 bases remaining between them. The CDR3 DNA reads TGTGCCAGCAGCTATAGGGGGAGTTGGGAGACCCAGTACTTC. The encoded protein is CASSYRGSWETQYF.

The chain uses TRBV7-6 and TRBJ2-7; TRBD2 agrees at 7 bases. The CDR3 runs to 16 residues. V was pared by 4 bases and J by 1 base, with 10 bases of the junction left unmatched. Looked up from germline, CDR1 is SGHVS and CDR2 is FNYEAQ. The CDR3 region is CASSSGEGGFSYEQYF. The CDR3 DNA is TGTGCCAGCAGCTCCGGGGAGGGAGGCTTTTCCTACGAGCAGTACTTC.

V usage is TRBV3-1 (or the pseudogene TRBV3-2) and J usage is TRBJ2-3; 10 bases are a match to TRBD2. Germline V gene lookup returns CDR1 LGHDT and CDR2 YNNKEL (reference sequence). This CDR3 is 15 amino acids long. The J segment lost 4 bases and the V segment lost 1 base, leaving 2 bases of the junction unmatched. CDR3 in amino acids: CASSQVAGGADTQYF. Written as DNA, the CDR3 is TGTGCCAGCAGCCAAGTAGCGGGAGGCGCAGATACGCAGTATTTT.

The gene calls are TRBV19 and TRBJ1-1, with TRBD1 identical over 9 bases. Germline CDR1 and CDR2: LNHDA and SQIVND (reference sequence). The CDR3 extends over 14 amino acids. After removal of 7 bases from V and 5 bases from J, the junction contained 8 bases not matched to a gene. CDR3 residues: CASNPDRGRTEAFF. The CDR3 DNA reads TGTGCCAGTAACCCGGACAGGGGACGGACTGAAGCTTTCTTT.

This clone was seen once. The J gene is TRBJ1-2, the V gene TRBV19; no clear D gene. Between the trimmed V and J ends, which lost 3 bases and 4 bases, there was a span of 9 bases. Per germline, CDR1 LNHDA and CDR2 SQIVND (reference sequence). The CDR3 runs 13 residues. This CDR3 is CASSMAGRYGYTF. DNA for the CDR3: TGTGCCAGTAGTATGGCGGGTCGCTATGGCTACACCTTC.

The DNA for the CDR3 is TGTGCCAGCTCACCGCCCGGACTAAACACCGGGGAGCTGTTTTTT. As protein: CASSPPGLNTGELFF. V gene TRBV18 combines with J gene TRBJ2-2; D is possibly TRBD2 (6 bases). V was clipped by 3 bases and J by 2 bases, with 10 bases between them. CDR1 KGHSH and CDR2 LQKENI come from the germline V gene. There are 15 residues in the CDR3.

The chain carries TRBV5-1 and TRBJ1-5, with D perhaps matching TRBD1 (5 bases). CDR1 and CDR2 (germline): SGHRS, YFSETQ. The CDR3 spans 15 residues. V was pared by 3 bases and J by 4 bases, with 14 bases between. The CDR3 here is CASSWGTGGNQPQHF. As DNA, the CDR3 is TGCGCCAGCAGCTGGGGGACGGGAGGTAATCAGCCCCAGCATTTT.